The clone carrying this T cell receptor beta chain showed up many times. Antigen: not known. The entry originates in a study of response to subunit inactivated influenza vaccine. Germline assignment: CDR1 LNHNV and CDR2 YYDKDF (reference sequence). The CDR3 length is 13 residues. With 5 bases removed from V and 3 bases from J, the gap between germline ends came to 11 bases. Findings and caveats of the study: Authors suggested each seasonal influenza vaccination recruits few new T cells.

In TCRdb, the RT-PCR reads were re-called with MiXCR into one record per CDR3 protein. The table shows more than 550,000 distinct CDR3 sequences, with about 11% occurring only once. This receptor was obtained from a middle-aged man who received an inactivated influenza vaccine. The sample consisted of PBMCs from blood, taken on the day of vaccination. The rearrangement joins TRBV15 to TRBJ2-7, with TRBD2 as a possible D gene (5 bases). In DNA form, the CDR3 reads TGTGCCACCAGCCCTTTTCGGGGCTACGAGCAGTACTTC. It specifies CATSPFRGYEQYF.